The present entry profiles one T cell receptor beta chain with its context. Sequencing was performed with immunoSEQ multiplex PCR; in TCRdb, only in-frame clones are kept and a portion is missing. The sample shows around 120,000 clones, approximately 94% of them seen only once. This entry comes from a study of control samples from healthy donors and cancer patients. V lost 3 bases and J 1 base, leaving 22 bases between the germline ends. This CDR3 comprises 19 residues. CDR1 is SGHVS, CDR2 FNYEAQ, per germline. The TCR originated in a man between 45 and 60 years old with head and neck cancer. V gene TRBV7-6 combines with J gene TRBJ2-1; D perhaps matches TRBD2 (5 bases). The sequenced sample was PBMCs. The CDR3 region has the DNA TGTGCCAGCAGCTTTTTGGAGGAACCCCGGGGAACATCCTACAATGAGCAGTTCTTC. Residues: CASSFLEEPRGTSYNEQFF.